The 31 T cell receptor beta chains in this list originate from one sample, sequenced in a study of blood T cells in healthy people across ages. Through a sample-barcoded 5' primer and a J-beta primer mix, a second PCR was run for roughly 6 to 11 cycles. TCRdb reprocessed the 5' RACE reads via MiXCR and lists one record per CDR3 protein. In the table there are 1.4 million to 1.5 million distinct CDR3 sequences, around 39% of which are singletons. The sequencing input was blood. These receptors were obtained from a woman aged 18-35 years in good health.

The rearrangement uses TRBV20-1 and TRBJ2-1; 7 bases line up with TRBD2. The V and J ends lost 8 bases and 1 base, in that order; junction bases with no gene match: 2. Germline V CDR1 and CDR2: DFQATT, SNEGSKA (reference sequence). The CDR3 is made up of 12 amino acids. In DNA, the CDR3 is TGCAGTCTAGCGGAATCCTACAATGAGCAGTTCTTC. Protein product: CSLAESYNEQFF.

The chain carries TRBV7-6 and TRBJ1-1; 7 bases are a match to TRBD1. V gave up 2 bases and J gave up 1 base; unmatched junction bases: 10. This CDR3 has 17 residues. Looked up from germline, CDR1 is SGHVS and CDR2 is FNYEAQ. The DNA for the CDR3 is TGTGCCAGCAGCTTACGCCCAGGGGGGGGGACGAACACTGAAGCTTTCTTT. It codes for CASSLRPGGGTNTEAFF.

The chain has TRBV29-1 and TRBJ2-5; perhaps TRBD1 as D (5 bases). The CDR3 sequence is 12 residues long. Germline V gene sequence: CDR1 SQVTM, CDR2 ANQGSEA. V shed 4 bases and J shed 5 bases, with 11 bases lying between them. The CDR3 loop reads CSVAQGGETQYF. For the CDR3, the DNA is TGCAGCGTTGCCCAGGGTGGGGAGACCCAGTACTTC.

V usage is TRBV2 and J usage is TRBJ2-3, with 12 nucleotides matching TRBD2. The CDR3 spans 15 residues. CDR1 is SNHLY and CDR2 is FYNNEI in the germline V gene. With 7 bases clipped from V and 11 bases from J, the junction kept 13 bases outside the gene matches. CDR3 in DNA: TGTGCCAGCAACAAAGGGGAGCTAGCGGGAGGGAAGCAGTATTTT. Translation gives CASNKGELAGGKQYF.

This chain links TRBV3-1 with TRBJ2-4; the D is unclear. V lost 3 bases and J 0 bases, leaving 3 bases between the germline ends. Germline CDR1 and CDR2: LGHDT and YNNKEL (reference sequence). The CDR3 totals 13 residues. The CDR3 sequence is CASSQAAKNIQYF. CDR3 coding DNA: TGTGCCAGCAGCCAGGCAGCCAAAAACATTCAGTACTTC. Full variable domain (remainder filled in from reference TRBV3-1 and TRBJ2-4): DTAVSQTPKYLVTQMGNDKSIKCEQNLGHDTMYWYKQDSKKFLKIMFSYNNKELIINETVPNRFSPKSPDKAHLNLHINSLELGDSAVYFCASSQAAKNIQYFGAGTRLSVL.

The gene calls are TRBV2 and TRBJ2-1, with 8 bases fitting TRBD2. V shed 2 bases and J 4 bases; nucleotides not matched to a gene: 13. Per germline, CDR1 SNHLY and CDR2 FYNNEI. The CDR3 loop spans 18 amino acids. CDR3 sequence (DNA): TGTGCCAGCAGTGAATCCCGTTTTACGGGAGGGAAATACAATGAGCAGTTCTTC. It encodes CASSESRFTGGKYNEQFF.

The J gene is TRBJ2-7, the V gene TRBV4-1, with D possibly being TRBD2 (6 bases). V was clipped by 1 base and J by 5 bases, with 15 bases between them. Looked up from germline, CDR1 is MGHRA and CDR2 is YSYEKL. The CDR3 spans 15 residues. The CDR3 coding sequence is TGCGCCAGCAGCCAAGTTGGCGGGGTGGTCCACGAGCAGTACTTC. This encodes CASSQVGGVVHEQYF.

The chain employs TRBV7-9 and TRBJ2-7, with D maybe TRBD1 (5 bases). Germline V gene data show CDR1 as SEHNR and CDR2 as FQNEAQ (reference sequence). The CDR3 spans 13 residues. V lost 1 base and J lost 6, with 10 bases in between. The CDR3 DNA is TGTGCCAGCAGCTTAGTAACCAGGGCCGAGCAGTACTTC. Translating it yields CASSLVTRAEQYF.

V gene TRBV3-1 combines with J gene TRBJ1-1; D is possibly TRBD1 (5 bases). This CDR3 has 14 residues. V was shortened by 4 bases and J by 6 bases, with 15 bases between the two germline ends. In germline, CDR1 is LGHDT, CDR2 YNNKEL (reference sequence). Here the CDR3 reads CASSPSKAGPEAFF. The CDR3 coding sequence is TGTGCCAGCAGCCCCTCGAAAGCGGGACCTGAAGCTTTCTTT.

J is TRBJ1-2 and V is TRBV7-2; no firm D call. The V end was cut by 5 bases, the J end by 8 bases, with 12 bases between. This CDR3 has 12 residues. CDR1 is SGHTA, CDR2 FQGNSA, per germline. The CDR3 loop is CASSPRMGGYTF. CDR3 sequence (DNA): TGTGCCAGCAGCCCCCGTATGGGGGGCTACACCTTC.

This rearrangement joins TRBV15 to TRBJ1-2, with D perhaps matching TRBD1 (5 bases). V was pared by 5 bases and J by 6 bases, with 19 bases between. Germline lookup yields CDR1 LNHNV and CDR2 YYDKDF (reference sequence). The CDR3 is made up of 15 amino acids. CDR3 bases: TGTGCCACCAGCTCAACCCACGGGGGTGTCCATGGCTACACCTTC. It codes for CATSSTHGGVHGYTF. Full variable domain (rest looked up from reference TRBV15 and TRBJ1-2): DAMVIQNPRYQVTQFGKPVTLSCSQTLNHNVMYWYQQKSSQAPKLLFHYYDKDFNNEADTPDNFQSRRPNTSFCFLDIRSPGLGDTAMYLCATSSTHGGVHGYTFGSGTRLTVV.

The chain is built from TRBV2 and TRBJ2-3; 9 bases fit TRBD1. Germline values: CDR1 SNHLY, CDR2 FYNNEI. Trimming at V came to 9 bases and at J to 3 bases, leaving 4 bases not matched to a gene. CDR3 length equals 13 residues. The DNA for the CDR3 is TGTGCCAGAGTGACAGGGGGAACAGATACGCAGTATTTT. Translating gives CARVTGGTDTQYF.

This clonotype was seen many times. The chain combines TRBV11-2 with TRBJ2-1; 8 bases map to TRBD2. The V gene's germline CDR1 is SGHAT and CDR2 FQNNGV. V lost 1 base and J lost 5; bases outside the gene matches: 1. This CDR3 has 14 amino acids. This chain's CDR3 is CASSLAGGNNEQFF. The CDR3 DNA sequence: TGTGCCAGCAGCTTAGCGGGAGGGAACAATGAGCAGTTCTTC.

The gene calls are TRBV27 and TRBJ2-3; no firm D call. There are 14 residues in the CDR3. Trimming took 1 base from V and 2 from J, leaving 7 bases between them. Germline loops: CDR1 MNHEY, CDR2 SMNVEV (reference sequence). CDR3 sequence reads: CASSLWALTDTQYF. In nucleotides, the CDR3 is TGTGCCAGCAGTTTATGGGCCCTCACAGATACGCAGTATTTT.

This clonotype was seen a single time. The junction differs from germline at one of its ends, possibly a read error. The V gene is TRBV24-1, the J gene TRBJ2-1, with TRBD1 matching 11 bases. CDR3 length equals 13 residues. CDR1 and CDR2 from the germline V gene are KGHDR and SFDVKD. CDR3 region: CAARDRGYNEQFF. In DNA form, the CDR3 reads TGTGCCGCCAGGGACAGGGGGTACAATGAGCAGTTCTTC.

This sequence joins TRBV4-1 and TRBJ2-7; a weak D match, TRBD2 (5 bases). CDR1 and CDR2 (germline): MGHRA, YSYEKL. V was pared by 4 bases and J by 0 bases, with 19 bases between. The CDR3 contains 17 residues. The DNA of the CDR3 is TGCGCCAGCAGCCCCCTTGTGACGGGGATTAGCTCCTACGAGCAGTACTTC. It encodes CASSPLVTGISSYEQYF.

In the case of this clonotype: Possible read error: a much larger clone is one base away. V is TRBV27 and J is TRBJ2-5; D is perhaps TRBD1 (5 bases). The DNA end lines up better with TRBJ2-7; the J call may be wrong. This CDR3 comprises 14 residues. Germline CDR1 reads MNHEY; CDR2 reads SMNVEV (reference sequence). This chain's CDR3 is CASSFAQGTYEQYF. The CDR3 DNA follows: TGTGCCAGCAGTTTTGCGCAGGGAACCTACGAGCAGTACTTC.

The rearrangement links TRBV7-2 to TRBJ2-3; TRBD2 matches at 11 bases. The CDR3 has 16 amino acids. CDR1 is SGHTA, CDR2 FQGNSA, per germline. Trimming cost V 5 bases and J 1 base; bases outside gene matches: 5. The chain's CDR3 is CASSQLAGVGTDTQYF. In DNA form, the CDR3 reads TGTGCCAGCAGCCAACTAGCGGGGGTGGGCACAGATACGCAGTATTTT.

This clonotype was seen only a few times. The genes are TRBV12-3 or TRBV12-4 and TRBJ2-5; 9 bases are shared with TRBD1. This CDR3 region has 14 residues. V lost 5 bases, J lost 5 bases, and 6 bases stayed unmatched. DNA of the CDR3: TGTGCCAGCAGTGACACAGGGGGCTGGGAGACCCAGTACTTC. It yields the protein CASSDTGGWETQYF.

This sequence joins TRBV4-1 and TRBJ2-5; the D is unclear. The ends were cut back, 2 bases at V and 2 bases at J, with 9 bases in the middle. The V gene's germline CDR1 is MGHRA and CDR2 YSYEKL. The CDR3 has 14 amino acids. The CDR3 is CASSQIVWQETQYF. In DNA, the CDR3 is TGCGCCAGCAGCCAAATCGTCTGGCAAGAGACCCAGTACTTC.

The rearrangement links TRBV6-2 or TRBV6-3 to TRBJ1-5; TRBD1 matches at 9 bases. The CDR3 is 15 amino acids. With 7 bases clipped from V and 11 bases from J, the junction kept 15 bases outside the gene matches. Per germline, CDR1 MNHEY and CDR2 SVGEGT. The CDR3 DNA is TGTGCCAGCAAAAACCCAGGGACAGGGTTCCACGCCCAGCATTTT. It encodes CASKNPGTGFHAQHF.

V and J are TRBV13 and TRBJ1-2, with D unresolved. This CDR3 region has 18 residues. Germline loops: CDR1 PRHDT, CDR2 FYEKMQ (reference sequence). The germline V and J ends were trimmed by 5 bases and 8 bases, with 30 bases remaining between them. CDR3 sequence: CASSPRTGPSRVREGYTF. The CDR3 DNA sequence: TGTGCCAGCAGCCCAAGAACTGGGCCTTCCCGCGTTCGTGAGGGCTACACCTTC.

This sequence joins TRBV5-5 and TRBJ2-7; D remains unclear. This CDR3 has 13 amino acids. Deletions cut 4 bases from V and 3 bases from J, with 11 bases between. Germline assignment: CDR1 SGHKS and CDR2 YYEKEE (reference sequence). CDR3 region: CASSPSTIYEQYF. CDR3 bases: TGTGCCAGCAGCCCGAGTACGATCTACGAGCAGTACTTC.

The chain combines TRBV15 with TRBJ2-1; D might be TRBD2 (5 bases). V gave up 3 bases and J gave up 10 bases, with 19 bases separating them. Per germline, CDR1 LNHNV and CDR2 YYDKDF (reference sequence). CDR3 length: 15 residues. The CDR3 DNA follows: TGTGCCACCAGCAGCCCGGAGACTACTGACTGGGAGCAGTTCTTC. Protein product: CATSSPETTDWEQFF.

The genes are TRBV12-3 or TRBV12-4 and TRBJ2-7, with 7 nucleotides matching TRBD2. J lost 0 bases, V lost 5 bases, and 25 bases had no gene match. This CDR3 is built from 21 residues. The CDR3 nucleotides read TGTGCCAGCAGTCGGCATGTGGTCCCAAGGGAGGGTCTTTTCTTCTCCTACGAGCAGTACTTC. It specifies CASSRHVVPREGLFFSYEQYF.

This clonotype turned up a few times. The chain recombines TRBV12-3 or TRBV12-4 with TRBJ2-6, with a possible D match to TRBD2 (6 bases). The V gene lost 5 bases and the J gene lost 2 bases, with 7 bases spanning the gap. The CDR3 is made up of 14 amino acids. The CDR3: CASSPSAGANVLTF. The CDR3 DNA sequence: TGTGCCAGCAGTCCTAGCGCTGGGGCCAACGTCCTGACTTTC.

The CDR3 DNA reads TGTGCCAGCAGCCCCCTGATGAGGGGCACTGAAGCTTTCTTT. Its protein product is CASSPLMRGTEAFF. V is TRBV7-9 and J is TRBJ1-1, with TRBD1 as a possible D gene (5 bases). The CDR3 length is 14 residues. With 5 bases removed from V and 4 bases from J, the gap between germline ends came to 14 bases. Germline CDR1 reads SEHNR; CDR2 reads FQNEAQ (reference sequence).

The genes are TRBV4-2 and TRBJ2-7, with a tentative D call TRBD2 (5 bases). V was cut by 0 bases and J by 0 bases, with 12 bases left in between. The length of the CDR3 is 16 residues. Germline assignment: CDR1 LGHNA and CDR2 YNFKEQ. The CDR3 loop is CASSQDSEGASYEQYF. The CDR3 DNA sequence: TGTGCCAGCAGCCAAGATAGTGAGGGCGCCTCCTACGAGCAGTACTTC.

V gene TRBV27 combines with J gene TRBJ1-4; D is unclear. Germline lookup yields CDR1 MNHEY and CDR2 SMNVEV (reference sequence). Trimming pared 2 bases from V and 8 bases from J, leaving 12 bases between. The CDR3 is 14 amino acids. The DNA for the CDR3 is TGTGCCAGCAGTTTACGCAGTTTCGGCGAAAAACTGTTTTTT. Protein product: CASSLRSFGEKLFF.

The rearrangement links TRBV11-3 to TRBJ2-3; 11 bases are shared with TRBD2. CDR3 length equals 16 residues. With V trimmed by 5 bases and J by 3 bases, 7 bases remained unmatched. Germline loops: CDR1 SGHNT, CDR2 YENEEA. The CDR3 reads CASSHAGTSGTDTQYF. Written as DNA, the CDR3 is TGTGCCAGCAGCCACGCCGGGACTAGCGGTACAGATACGCAGTATTTT.

The chain couples TRBV7-6 to TRBJ2-7, with TRBD1 matching over 8 bases. CDR3 length: 13 residues. Germline loops: CDR1 SGHVS, CDR2 FNYEAQ. V lost 5 bases and J lost 5; bases outside the gene matches: 5. The CDR3 region has the DNA TGTGCCAGCAGCAGTGGGGACAGGAACGAGCAGTACTTC. It specifies CASSSGDRNEQYF. Filled out from reference TRBV7-6 and TRBJ2-7, the complete variable domain reads GAGVSQSPRYKVTKRGQDVALRCDPISGHVSLYWYRQALGQGPEFLTYFNYEAQQDKSGLPNDRFSAERPEGSISTLTIQRTEQRDSAMYRCASSSGDRNEQYFGPGTRLTVT.